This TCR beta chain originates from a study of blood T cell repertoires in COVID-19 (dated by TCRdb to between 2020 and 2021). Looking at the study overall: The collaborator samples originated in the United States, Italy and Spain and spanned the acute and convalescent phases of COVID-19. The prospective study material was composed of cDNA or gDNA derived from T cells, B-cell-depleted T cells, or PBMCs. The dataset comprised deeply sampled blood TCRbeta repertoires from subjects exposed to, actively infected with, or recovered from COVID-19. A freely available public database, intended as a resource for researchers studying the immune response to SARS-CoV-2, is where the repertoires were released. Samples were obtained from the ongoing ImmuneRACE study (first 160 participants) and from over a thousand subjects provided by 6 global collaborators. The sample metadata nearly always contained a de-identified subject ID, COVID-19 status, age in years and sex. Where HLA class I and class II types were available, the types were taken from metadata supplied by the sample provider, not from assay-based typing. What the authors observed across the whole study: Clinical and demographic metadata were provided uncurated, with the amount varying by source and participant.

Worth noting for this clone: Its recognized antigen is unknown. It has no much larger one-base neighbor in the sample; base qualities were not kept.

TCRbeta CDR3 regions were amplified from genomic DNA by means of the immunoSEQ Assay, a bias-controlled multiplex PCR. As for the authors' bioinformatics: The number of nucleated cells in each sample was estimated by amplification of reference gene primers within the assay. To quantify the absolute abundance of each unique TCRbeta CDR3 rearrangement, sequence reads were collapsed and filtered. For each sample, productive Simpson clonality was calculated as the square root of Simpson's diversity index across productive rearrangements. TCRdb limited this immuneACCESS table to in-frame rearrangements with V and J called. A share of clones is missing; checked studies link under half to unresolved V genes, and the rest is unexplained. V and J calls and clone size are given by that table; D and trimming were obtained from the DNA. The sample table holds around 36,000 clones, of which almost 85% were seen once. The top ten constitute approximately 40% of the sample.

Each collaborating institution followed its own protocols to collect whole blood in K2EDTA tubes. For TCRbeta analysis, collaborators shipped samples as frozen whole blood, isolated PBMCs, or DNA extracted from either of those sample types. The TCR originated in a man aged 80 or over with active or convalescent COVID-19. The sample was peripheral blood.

The nucleotides read TGTGCCATCAGTGAGGTCAGCGGGATCTCTGGAAACACCATATATTTT. Translated, this is CAISEVSGISGNTIYF. The rearranged segments are TRBV10-3 and TRBJ1-3, with the D gene uncertain. V gives up 2 bases and J gives up 0 bases, and the segment between their germline ends measures 11 bases. Reading from cysteine to phenylalanine, the CDR3 counts 16 amino acids. Only the CDR3 portion is preserved as DNA: 48 bases, with reading frame beginning at the first base. Based on the germline V gene, the CDR1 and CDR2 sequences are ENHRY and SYGVKD.